This paragraph covers one T cell receptor (beta chain) sequence. A junction boundary mismatches the germline segment, possibly from a read error. In the original analysis: Out-of-frame sequences were removed, leaving 2 million to 2.5 million distinct TCRbeta sequences. TCRdb keeps only in-frame clones here, not all; method: immunoSEQ multiplex PCR. The V and J calls and clone size come from that table; D and trimming were worked out from the DNA. The sample lists under 45,000 clones; roughly three quarters were seen once. This sample is part of a study of memory CD4+ T cells and cytomegalovirus serostatus. Study information: Donors were healthy Belgian adults, 9 CMV seropositive and 20 to 25 seronegative.

The sort gate was single viable CD3+CD4+CD8-CD45RO+ cells for memory CD4+ T cells. CDR1 SGHVS and CDR2 FQNEAQ come from the germline V gene. This CDR3 region has 16 residues. Sequencing was carried out using memory CD4+ T cells from blood. The origin of this receptor is an adult in good health and CMV-seronegative. The chain combines TRBV7-8 with TRBJ2-1; D gene uncertain. CDR3: CASSWYRESSYNELFF. CDR3 coding DNA: TGTGCCAGCAGCTGGTATAGGGAAAGCTCCTACAATGAGCTGTTCTTC.